Shown below are 16 T cell receptor beta chains from a single sample sequenced in a study of blood T cell repertoires in COVID-19. Sequencing was performed with immunoSEQ multiplex PCR; in TCRdb, only in-frame clones are kept and a portion is missing. The data contain roughly 280,000 clones, roughly nine tenths of them singletons. The sample was peripheral blood. The receptors shown here come from a woman aged 45-60 years who had recovered from COVID-19.

The CDR3 here is CASSFLRVGEQFF. In DNA form, the CDR3 reads TGTGCCAGCAGTTTTCTGAGGGTGGGTGAGCAGTTCTTC. The rearrangement joins TRBV12-3 or TRBV12-4 to TRBJ2-1; D is possibly TRBD2 (5 bases). Deletions cut 3 bases from V and 9 bases from J, with 12 bases between. The CDR3 has 13 amino acids.

The chain recombines TRBV2 with TRBJ1-2; 8 bases are shared with TRBD1. Losses at the gene ends were 4 bases for V and 4 bases for J; bases not matched to a gene: 5. The germline V gene has CDR1 SNHLY and CDR2 FYNNEI. This CDR3 contains 14 residues. CDR3 region: CASSGRQGRYGYTF. The DNA of the CDR3 is TGTGCCAGCAGTGGTCGACAGGGGCGCTATGGCTACACCTTC.

The chain couples TRBV14 to TRBJ1-1; possible D gene TRBD1, 5 bases. Germline loops: CDR1 SGHDN, CDR2 FVKESK. The CDR3 has 14 amino acids. V lost 1 base and J lost 6, with 12 bases in between. CDR3 amino acids: CASSQVGHLAEAFF. CDR3 sequence (DNA): TGTGCCAGCAGCCAAGTGGGGCATCTCGCTGAAGCTTTCTTT.

The CDR3 here is CAIMGGGTETQYF. The CDR3 DNA is TGTGCCATCATGGGCGGGGGGACGGAGACCCAGTACTTC. The rearrangement uses TRBV10-3 and TRBJ2-5; 8 nucleotides match TRBD2. The germline CDR1 and CDR2 sequences are ENHRY and SYGVKD. The CDR3 is 13 residues long. V lost 7 bases and J lost 5; bases outside the gene matches: 6.

This sequence joins TRBV20-1 and TRBJ1-4; 9 bases are a match to TRBD1. CDR3 length equals 14 residues. V lost 3 bases to trimming and J lost 7 bases; unmatched junction nucleotides: 6. Germline CDR1 DFQATT, CDR2 SNEGSKA (reference sequence). The DNA for the CDR3 is TGCAGTGCTAGTTCGCGACAGGGGGGTGAAAAACTGTTTTTT. Translated: CSASSRQGGEKLFF.

The chain links TRBV7-9 to TRBJ1-5; D is ambiguous. The CDR3 is 13 amino acids. Trimming stripped 6 bases from V and 0 bases from J, with 6 bases between. Per germline, CDR1 SEHNR and CDR2 FQNEAQ (reference sequence). The CDR3 here is CASRRDSNQPQHF. The CDR3 coding sequence is TGTGCCAGCAGGCGGGATAGCAATCAGCCCCAGCATTTT.

The chain's CDR3 is CASSESGLRGYTF. The CDR3, as DNA: TGTGCCAGTAGTGAATCGGGACTGCGGGGCTACACCTTC. The rearrangement joins TRBV19 to TRBJ1-2; tentatively, D is TRBD1 (5 bases). Germline CDR1 reads LNHDA; CDR2 reads SQIVND (reference sequence). CDR3 length: 13 residues. Trimming removed 5 bases at V and 8 bases at J, with 15 bases between.

The chain couples TRBV19 to TRBJ1-2, with D hard to call. The germline V gene has CDR1 LNHDA and CDR2 SQIVND (reference sequence). Trimming pared 5 bases from V and 2 bases from J, leaving 9 bases between. The length of the CDR3 is 13 residues. The DNA for the CDR3 is TGTGCCAGTAGTCCCCGACACAACTATGGCTACACCTTC. This translates into CASSPRHNYGYTF.

The gene calls are TRBV19 and TRBJ1-2; 7 bases agree with TRBD1. The CDR3 loop spans 16 amino acids. The trim removed 4 bases at V and 4 bases at J, leaving 12 bases unmatched. The germline CDR1 and CDR2 sequences are LNHDA and SQIVND (reference sequence). Here the CDR3 DNA reads TGTGCCAGTAGTACCTCACAACAGGGGACACTCTATGGCTACACCTTC. It yields the protein CASSTSQQGTLYGYTF. Supplemented by reference TRBV19 and TRBJ1-2, the full variable domain reads DGGITQSPKYLFRKEGQNVTLSCEQNLNHDAMYWYRQDPGQGLRLIYYSQIVNDFQKGDIAEGYSVSREKKESFPLTVTSAQKNPTAFYLCASSTSQQGTLYGYTFGSGTRLTVV.

J is TRBJ2-7 and V is TRBV11-1; maybe TRBD2 (6 bases). The V end lost 5 bases, the J end lost 7 bases, and 9 bases lay between the germline ends. Germline assignment: CDR1 SGHAT and CDR2 FQDESV (reference sequence). This CDR3 comprises 11 residues. DNA for the CDR3: TGTGCCAGCAGCCTTCGGGGGGAGCAGTACTTC. Protein: CASSLRGEQYF.

The chain recombines TRBV29-1 with TRBJ1-1; no clear D gene. V was clipped by 6 bases and J by 7 bases, with 9 bases between them. CDR1 SQVTM and CDR2 ANQGSEA come from the germline V gene. The CDR3 sequence is 10 residues long. The CDR3 coding sequence is TGCAGCGTCCGGGTTGTTGAAGCTTTCTTT. Its translation is CSVRVVEAFF.

The V and J genes are TRBV5-1 and TRBJ2-3; TRBD1 matches 9 bases. The junction had 3 bases not matched to a gene; V was cut back by 0 bases and J by 4 bases. Per germline, CDR1 SGHRS and CDR2 YFSETQ. This CDR3 has 15 amino acids. The CDR3 here is CASSLGDRAPDTQYF. In nucleotides, the CDR3 is TGCGCCAGCAGCTTGGGGGACAGGGCCCCAGATACGCAGTATTTT.

V gene TRBV5-1 combines with J gene TRBJ2-7, with D tentatively TRBD2 (7 bases). The V gene lost 4 bases and the J gene lost 7 bases, with 15 bases spanning the gap. This CDR3 has 13 amino acids. CDR1 is SGHRS, CDR2 YFSETQ, per germline. For the CDR3, the DNA is TGCGCCAGCAGCGCCGGGGGGCTGAGGGAGCAGTACTTC. This translates into CASSAGGLREQYF.

The gene calls are TRBV5-1 and TRBJ2-1; tentatively, D is TRBD1 (6 bases). The CDR3 runs 12 residues. Trimming removed 4 bases from V and 10 bases from J, with 12 bases in between. CDR1 and CDR2 (germline): SGHRS, YFSETQ. CDR3 region: CASSPPGEEQFF. Here the CDR3 DNA reads TGCGCCAGCAGCCCCCCAGGGGAAGAGCAGTTCTTC.

The chain uses TRBV18 and TRBJ2-7; 9 positions agree with TRBD1. Germline CDR1 reads KGHSH; CDR2 reads LQKENI. The CDR3 spans 15 residues. Unmatched junction bases numbered 6, after V lost 1 base and J lost 5 bases. CDR3 coding DNA: TGTGCCAGCTCACCACTGACAGGGGGTACGAACGAGCAGTACTTC. Its protein is CASSPLTGGTNEQYF.

The CDR3 region is CASSQGSQPQHF. In DNA form, the CDR3 reads TGTGCCAGCAGCCAAGGCAGTCAGCCCCAGCATTTT. The V and J genes are TRBV3-1 (or the pseudogene TRBV3-2) and TRBJ1-5; D gene ambiguous. The CDR3 contains 12 residues. Trimming pared 1 base from V and 6 bases from J, leaving 4 bases between. From germline, CDR1 is LGHDT and CDR2 YNNKEL (reference sequence).